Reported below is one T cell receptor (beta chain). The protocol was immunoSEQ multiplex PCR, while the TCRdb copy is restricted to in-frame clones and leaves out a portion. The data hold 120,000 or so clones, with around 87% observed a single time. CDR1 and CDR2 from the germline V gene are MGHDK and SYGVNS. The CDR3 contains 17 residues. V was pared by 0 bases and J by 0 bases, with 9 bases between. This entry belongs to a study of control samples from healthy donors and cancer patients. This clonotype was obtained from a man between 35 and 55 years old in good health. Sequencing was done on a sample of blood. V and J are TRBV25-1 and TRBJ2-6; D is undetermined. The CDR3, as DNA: TGTGCCAGCAGTGAATACAGTTCCTCCTCTGGGGCCAACGTCCTGACTTTC. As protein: CASSEYSSSSGANVLTF.